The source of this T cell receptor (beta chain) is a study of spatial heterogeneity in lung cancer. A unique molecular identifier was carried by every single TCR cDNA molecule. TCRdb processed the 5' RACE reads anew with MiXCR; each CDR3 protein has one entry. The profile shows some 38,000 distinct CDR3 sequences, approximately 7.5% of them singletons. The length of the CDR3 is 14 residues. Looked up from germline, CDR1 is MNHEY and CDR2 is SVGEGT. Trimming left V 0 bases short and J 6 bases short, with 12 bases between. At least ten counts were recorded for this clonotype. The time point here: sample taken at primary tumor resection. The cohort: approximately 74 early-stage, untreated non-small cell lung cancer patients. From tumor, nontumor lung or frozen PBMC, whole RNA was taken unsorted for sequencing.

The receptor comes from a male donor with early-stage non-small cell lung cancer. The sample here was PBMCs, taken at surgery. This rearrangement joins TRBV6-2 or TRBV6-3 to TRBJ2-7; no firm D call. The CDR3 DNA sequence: TGTGCCAGCAGTTACTCCTTGCAAAGATCCGAGCAGTACGTC. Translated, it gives CASSYSLQRSEQYV.